The 18 T cell receptor beta chains below were found in one sample sequenced in a study of T-cell memory formation after mild COVID-19. One entry per CDR3 protein results from TCRdb running MiXCR on the 5' RACE reads. The table shows 150,000 to 200,000 distinct CDR3 sequences, with roughly 12% occurring only once. The sample consisted of PBMCs or a T cell subset sorted from them (not recorded which). Every receptor here comes from a man younger than 35 who had mild COVID-19 (a few samples of this study predate the infection). Cell type and time point are not known.

This clonotype was counted a few times. V and J are TRBV11-3 and TRBJ2-7; possibly TRBD1 for D (6 bases). Germline CDR1 reads SGHNT; CDR2 reads YENEEA. The length of the CDR3 is 16 residues. The V end was cut by 4 bases, the J end by 4 bases, with 20 bases between. The CDR3 reads CASSWPRTQRGYEQYV. The DNA for the CDR3 is TGTGCCAGCAGCTGGCCCCGGACGCAAAGGGGGTACGAGCAGTACGTC.

The sample holds a few counts of this clonotype. CDR3 DNA: TGTGCCAGCAGTTTACAGGGGACGACCGAGCAGTACGTC. Translation gives CASSLQGTTEQYV. The chain couples TRBV28 to TRBJ2-7; tentative D call: TRBD1 (6 bases). V was shortened by 2 bases and J by 6 bases, with 11 bases between the two germline ends. This CDR3 has 13 amino acids. Germline V gene sequence: CDR1 MDHEN, CDR2 SYDVKM.

This clonotype has just a few counts. The chain links TRBV12-3 or TRBV12-4 to TRBJ2-7, with a tentative D call TRBD1 (6 bases). The CDR3 is made up of 15 amino acids. The ends were cut back, 5 bases at V and 1 base at J, with 15 bases in the middle. In nucleotides, the CDR3 is TGTGCCAGCAGTCTAAGGGGGACGGCGTCCTACGAGCAGTACTTC. This codes for CASSLRGTASYEQYF.

This clonotype was seen at least ten times. The gene calls are TRBV7-3 and TRBJ2-1, with 9 bases identical to TRBD1. CDR1 is SGHTA and CDR2 is FQGTGA in the germline V gene. Trimming cost V 5 bases and J 8 bases; bases outside gene matches: 7. The CDR3 loop spans 14 amino acids. The CDR3 DNA follows: TGTGCCAGCAGCATCGGACAGGGGTACGATGAGCAGTTCTTC. This translates into CASSIGQGYDEQFF. The full variable domain, its missing parts supplied by reference TRBV7-3 and TRBJ2-1, is GAGVSQTPSNKVTEKGKYVELRCDPISGHTALYWYRQSLGQGPEFLIYFQGTGAADDSGLPNDRFFAVRPEGSVSTLKIQRTERGDSAVYLCASSIGQGYDEQFFGPGTRLTVL.

The sample holds a few counts of this clonotype. The J gene is TRBJ1-2, the V gene TRBV6-5; D is ambiguous. This CDR3 contains 14 residues. Germline V gene sequence: CDR1 MNHEY, CDR2 SVGAGI. Trimming pared 0 bases from V and 4 bases from J, leaving 9 bases between. Here the CDR3 reads CASSYSEGGYGYTF. CDR3 sequence (DNA): TGTGCCAGCAGTTACTCAGAAGGAGGCTATGGCTACACCTTC.

The chain combines TRBV24-1 with TRBJ1-2, with a tentative D call TRBD1 (6 bases). The V gene's germline CDR1 is KGHDR and CDR2 SFDVKD. The CDR3 is 13 amino acids. The V and J ends lost 3 bases and 8 bases respectively, with 12 bases between them. CDR3 coding DNA: TGTGCCACCAGTGATACGACAGGCTTGGGCTACACCTTC. This translates into CATSDTTGLGYTF.

This clonotype turned up a few times. CDR3 in amino acids: CASSVEGPGNEKLFF. Written as DNA, the CDR3 is TGTGCCAGCAGTGTAGAGGGACCAGGGAATGAAAAACTGTTTTTT. The chain is built from TRBV2 and TRBJ1-4; possibly TRBD1 for D (5 bases). V was shortened by 4 bases and J by 5 bases, with 14 bases between the two germline ends. This CDR3 contains 15 residues. Germline assignment: CDR1 SNHLY and CDR2 FYNNEI.

A few counts support this clonotype. This chain connects TRBV2 to TRBJ1-1, with 8 bases aligning to TRBD1. The V segment lost 4 bases and the J segment 5 bases; nucleotides outside the gene matches: 6. The CDR3 runs to 14 residues. Germline V CDR1 and CDR2: SNHLY, FYNNEI. CDR3 protein: CASSVLRGQTEAFF. The CDR3 nucleotides are TGTGCCAGCAGTGTTCTCAGGGGGCAAACTGAAGCTTTCTTT.

The chain links TRBV5-1 to TRBJ2-5; D possibly corresponds to TRBD2 (5 bases). The germline V gene encodes CDR1 SGHRS and CDR2 YFSETQ. The CDR3 covers 13 residues. V lost 4 bases and J lost 7, with 14 bases in between. The CDR3 DNA is TGCGCCAGCAGCATCTCCTCCAGCGGGACCCAGTACTTC. Amino acids: CASSISSSGTQYF.

This clonotype was counted between two and nine times. V and J are TRBV7-3 and TRBJ2-1; the D gene is possibly TRBD1 (5 bases). Germline V gene sequence: CDR1 SGHTA, CDR2 FQGTGA. This CDR3 comprises 13 residues. V lost 2 bases to trimming and J lost 6 bases, with 8 bases between them. CDR3 loop: CASSLGAANEQFF. For the CDR3, the DNA is TGTGCCAGCAGCTTAGGGGCAGCCAATGAGCAGTTCTTC.

This clonotype has only a few counts. The V and J genes are TRBV4-1 and TRBJ1-2; D uncertain. The V end lost 0 bases, the J end lost 4 bases, and 12 bases lay between the germline ends. Germline V gives CDR1 MGHRA, CDR2 YSYEKL. CDR3 size: 15 residues. Here the CDR3 reads CASSQDTVTGYGYTF. For the CDR3, the DNA is TGCGCCAGCAGCCAAGATACGGTAACGGGCTATGGCTACACCTTC.

The CDR3 nucleotides are TGTGCCAGCAGCGGACACAGGGGCTCCAATCAGCCCCAGCATTTT. Its translation is CASSGHRGSNQPQHF. The chain carries TRBV11-2 and TRBJ1-5; 7 nucleotides align to TRBD1. V was clipped by 5 bases and J by 3 bases; unmatched bases: 7. Per germline, CDR1 SGHAT and CDR2 FQNNGV. The length of the CDR3 is 15 residues.

In its sample, this clonotype was seen many times. The chain combines TRBV7-2 with TRBJ2-5, with D maybe TRBD2 (6 bases). The CDR3 is 13 amino acids. Trimming cost V 3 bases and J 4 bases, with 9 bases left between them. CDR1 and CDR2 (germline): SGHTA, FQGNSA. In DNA, the CDR3 is TGTGCCAGCAGCTTGACGGGGGTAGAGACCCAGTACTTC. Protein: CASSLTGVETQYF.

This clonotype was counted only a few times. This sequence joins TRBV6-2 or TRBV6-3 and TRBJ1-5; D not resolved. The CDR3 totals 13 residues. Trimming left V 2 bases short and J 7 bases short, with 9 bases between. CDR1 and CDR2 from the germline V gene are MNHEY and SVGEGT. CDR3 bases: TGTGCCAGCAGTTACAGGGTAGAACAGCCCCAGCATTTT. Amino acid sequence: CASSYRVEQPQHF.

The chain couples TRBV7-3 to TRBJ2-7; D not resolved. The germline V gene has CDR1 SGHTA and CDR2 FQGTGA. V lost 1 base, J lost 4 bases, and 8 bases lay in between. This CDR3 region has 13 residues. In nucleotides, the CDR3 is TGTGCCAGCAGCTTAAACTTTGGGTACGAGCAGTACTTC. Its protein is CASSLNFGYEQYF.

This clonotype was observed a handful of times. This chain joins TRBV11-2 and TRBJ2-7; D unresolved. Deletions cut 5 bases from V and 0 bases from J, with 17 bases between. Per germline, CDR1 SGHAT and CDR2 FQNNGV. CDR3 length: 16 residues. CDR3 amino acids: CASSHPIGRPSYEQYF. The CDR3 DNA sequence: TGTGCCAGCAGCCACCCCATTGGCAGACCCTCCTACGAGCAGTACTTC.

This clonotype has more than one count but fewer than ten. The chain has TRBV20-1 and TRBJ2-5; 10 nucleotides line up with TRBD2. Germline V gene data show CDR1 as DFQATT and CDR2 as SNEGSKA (reference sequence). The CDR3 length is 15 residues. V trimming: 6 bases; J trimming: 7 bases; junction bases outside the gene matches: 14. The CDR3 DNA reads as TGCAGTGCACTCGGTGGGACTAGCGCCTTTACGACCCAGTACTTC. As protein: CSALGGTSAFTTQYF.

This clonotype was recorded a few times. This rearrangement joins TRBV28 to TRBJ2-2; D gene ambiguous. Germline V gene lookup returns CDR1 MDHEN and CDR2 SYDVKM. This CDR3 is 12 amino acids long. The V end was cut by 5 bases, the J end by 4 bases, with 5 bases between. The CDR3 nucleotides read TGTGCCAGCAGTCAGGTCACCGGGGAGCTGTTTTTT. Translating gives CASSQVTGELFF.